This section outlines one T cell receptor beta chain sequence together with its context. Its specificity is unknown. Assays examined about 9.1 x 10^4 TCR templates per sample. Produced via immunoSEQ multiplex PCR; TCRdb's table is partial and in-frame only. The sample gives some 100,000 clones, roughly 94% of which show up once; under 0.65% is in the top ten. The data belong to a study of siplizumab effects on memory and regulatory T cells. The study, taken as a whole, reports: No more than a minor fraction of alloreactive clones could be traced back to unstimulated subsets. Major contributors to the alloresponse seemed to be naive T cells, which also appeared more diverse than memory cells.

The ends were cut back, 0 bases at V and 4 bases at J, with 16 bases in the middle. The CDR3 sequence is 16 residues long. Germline CDR1 and CDR2: ENHRY and SYGVKD. The source is a human donor in good health. This chain uses TRBV10-3 with TRBJ2-7; maybe TRBD1 (7 bases). The sequencing input was Tregs sorted from blood. CDR3 region: CAISESRRQGGYEQYF. The DNA of the CDR3 is TGTGCCATCAGTGAGTCTAGGCGACAGGGAGGTTACGAGCAGTACTTC.